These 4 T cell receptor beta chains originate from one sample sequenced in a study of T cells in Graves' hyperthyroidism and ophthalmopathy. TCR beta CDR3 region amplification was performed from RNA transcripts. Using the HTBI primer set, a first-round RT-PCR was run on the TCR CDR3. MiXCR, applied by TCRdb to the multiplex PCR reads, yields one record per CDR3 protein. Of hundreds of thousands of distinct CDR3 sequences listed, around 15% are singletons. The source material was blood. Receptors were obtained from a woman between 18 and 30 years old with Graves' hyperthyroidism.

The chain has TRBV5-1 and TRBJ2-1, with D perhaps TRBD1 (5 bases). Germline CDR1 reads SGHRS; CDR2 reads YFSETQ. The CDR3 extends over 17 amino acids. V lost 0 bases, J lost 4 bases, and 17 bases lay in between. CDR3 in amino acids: CASSLARQPELYNEQFF. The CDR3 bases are TGCGCCAGCAGCTTGGCGCGACAGCCCGAACTTTACAATGAGCAGTTCTTC.

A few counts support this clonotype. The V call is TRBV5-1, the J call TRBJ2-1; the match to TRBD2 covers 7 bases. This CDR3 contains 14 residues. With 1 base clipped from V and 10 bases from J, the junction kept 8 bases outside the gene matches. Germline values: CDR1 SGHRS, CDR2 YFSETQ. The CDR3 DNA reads TGCGCCAGCAGCTTGAGGGGAGGGTCTACAGAGCAGTTCTTC. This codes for CASSLRGGSTEQFF.

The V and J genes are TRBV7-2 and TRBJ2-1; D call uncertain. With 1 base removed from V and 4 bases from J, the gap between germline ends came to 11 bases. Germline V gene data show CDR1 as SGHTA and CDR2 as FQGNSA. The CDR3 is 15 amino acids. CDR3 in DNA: TGTGCCAGCAGCTTAGGGACCGGGCGTTACAATGAGCAGTTCTTC. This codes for CASSLGTGRYNEQFF. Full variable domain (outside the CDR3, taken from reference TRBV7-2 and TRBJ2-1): GAGVSQSPSNKVTEKGKDVELRCDPISGHTALYWYRQSLGQGLEFLIYFQGNSAPDKSGLPSDRFSAERTGGSVSTLTIQRTQQEDSAVYLCASSLGTGRYNEQFFGPGTRLTVL.

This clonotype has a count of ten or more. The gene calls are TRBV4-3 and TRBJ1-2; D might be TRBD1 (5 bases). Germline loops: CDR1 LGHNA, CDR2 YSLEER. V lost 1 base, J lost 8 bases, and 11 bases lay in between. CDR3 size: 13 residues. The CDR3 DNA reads TGCGCCAGCAGCCAAGGACAGTCGGTGGGCTACACCTTC. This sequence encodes CASSQGQSVGYTF.